These 6 T cell receptor beta chains came from one sample sequenced in a study of glioma-infiltrating T cells after dendritic cell vaccination. Time point denoted: after dendritic cell vaccination, including at tumor progression/relapse. Libraries were prepared by immunoSEQ multiplex PCR; TCRdb keeps only in-frame clonotypes and omits some of them. Of about 99,000 clones listed, 75% to 90% were seen once; the top ten hold under 6.5%. The source material was blood, sampled after dendritic cell vaccination. The receptor set was obtained from a human donor with glioblastoma.

The rearrangement uses TRBV19 and TRBJ1-1; D gene unclear. Trimming removed 6 bases at V and 0 bases at J, with 11 bases between. CDR3 size: 14 residues. Germline loops: CDR1 LNHDA, CDR2 SQIVND (reference sequence). The CDR3 loop is CASRTLFMNTEAFF. CDR3 DNA sequence: TGTGCCAGTAGGACACTCTTCATGAACACTGAAGCTTTCTTT. Full variable domain (missing parts from reference TRBV19 and TRBJ1-1): DGGITQSPKYLFRKEGQNVTLSCEQNLNHDAMYWYRQDPGQGLRLIYYSQIVNDFQKGDIAEGYSVSREKKESFPLTVTSAQKNPTAFYLCASRTLFMNTEAFFGQGTRLTVV.

The chain carries TRBV2 and TRBJ1-2; D is unclear. With 8 bases removed from V and 8 bases from J, the gap between germline ends came to 12 bases. The length of the CDR3 is 11 residues. Germline assignment: CDR1 SNHLY and CDR2 FYNNEI. The CDR3 sequence is CASHMGGGYTF. The CDR3 bases are TGTGCCAGCCATATGGGAGGGGGCTACACCTTC.

The gene calls are TRBV7-3 and TRBJ1-1; 7 nucleotides agree with TRBD1. Germline CDR1 SGHTA, CDR2 FQGTGA. The V and J ends lost 3 bases and 3 bases, in that order; junction bases with no gene match: 10. The CDR3 totals 16 residues. The chain's CDR3 is CASSLHGGQWDTEAFF. CDR3 sequence (DNA): TGTGCCAGCAGCTTGCACGGGGGACAGTGGGACACTGAAGCTTTCTTT.

In its sample, this clone was seen a few times. The CDR3 reads CASSPDRVSYNEQFF. In DNA, the CDR3 is TGTGCCAGCTCACCGGACAGGGTCTCCTACAATGAGCAGTTCTTC. This sequence joins TRBV18 and TRBJ2-1, with 8 bases fitting TRBD1. The CDR3 runs 15 residues. Germline loops: CDR1 KGHSH, CDR2 LQKENI. The trim removed 3 bases at V and 0 bases at J, leaving 1 base unmatched.

The chain employs TRBV5-4 and TRBJ2-3; 9 nucleotides agree with TRBD1. V was pared by 4 bases and J by 6 bases, with 6 bases of the junction left unmatched. CDR1 SGHNT and CDR2 YYREEE come from the germline V gene (reference sequence). This CDR3 region has 14 residues. CDR3 protein: CASSGTGPVDTQYF. The CDR3 nucleotides are TGTGCCAGCAGCGGGACAGGGCCCGTGGATACGCAGTATTTT.

CDR3 sequence reads: CATGLGGETQYF. CDR3 in DNA: TGTGCCACCGGGTTGGGGGGGGAGACCCAGTACTTC. The chain uses TRBV27 and TRBJ2-5; 7 nucleotides agree with TRBD2. Germline V gene data show CDR1 as MNHEY and CDR2 as SMNVEV (reference sequence). The CDR3 has 12 amino acids. Trimming removed 10 bases from V and 5 bases from J; junction bases left unmatched: 7.